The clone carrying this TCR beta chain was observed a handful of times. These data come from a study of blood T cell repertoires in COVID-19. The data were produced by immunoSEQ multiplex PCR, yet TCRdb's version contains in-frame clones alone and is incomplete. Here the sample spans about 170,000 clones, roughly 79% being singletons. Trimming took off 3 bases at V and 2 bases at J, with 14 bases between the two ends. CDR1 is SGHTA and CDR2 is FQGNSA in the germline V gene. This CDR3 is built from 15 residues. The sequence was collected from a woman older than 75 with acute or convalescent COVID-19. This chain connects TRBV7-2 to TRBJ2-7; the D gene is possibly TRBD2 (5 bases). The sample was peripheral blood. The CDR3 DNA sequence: TGTGCCAGCAGCTTGGCCCCGCCCGGGGCCTACGAGCAGTACTTC. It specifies CASSLAPPGAYEQYF.